This TCR beta chain was sequenced in a study of siplizumab effects on memory and regulatory T cells. For this clone: The antigen is unknown.

CDR1 and CDR2 (germline): MNHEY, SMNVEV (reference sequence). Between the trimmed V and J ends, which lost 8 bases and 4 bases, there was a span of 11 bases. CDR3 length: 12 residues. Around 96,000 TCR templates were measured in each sample. Sequenced by immunoSEQ multiplex PCR; TCRdb stores in-frame clones only, minus some. The data contain about 110,000 clones, roughly nine tenths of them singletons. The study, taken as a whole, reports: Roughly 75-95% of dividing CD4+ or CD8+ clones were without an attributable naive or memory phenotype. The alloresponse seemed to draw substantially on naive T cells, which appeared more diverse than memory cells. Memory cells that were CD4+ and unstimulated gave rise to alloreactive sequences, which siplizumab significantly reduced.

The chain combines TRBV27 with TRBJ1-2; the D gene is possibly TRBD1 (5 bases). Sequenced input: Tregs sorted from blood. The clonotype comes from a human donor in good health. CDR3 nucleotides: TGTGCCAGCGCTTCAGGGAGCTATGGCTACACCTTC. Translating it yields CASASGSYGYTF.